This T cell receptor (beta chain) emerged from a study of beta chain features in type 1 diabetes. Notes on the study in general: It was possible that PCR favored shorter templates, equally so in patients and controls. The study found moderately but significantly shorter TCRB CDR3s in all four CD4+ subsets of Type 1 diabetes patients. In type 1 diabetes patients, VDJ junctions had fewer insertions; deletions at these junctions were more frequent.

With regard to this clone: Its antigen is unidentified.

The CDR3 is 15 amino acids. The V and J ends lost 3 bases and 4 bases, in that order; junction bases with no gene match: 7. CDR1 is SGHRS and CDR2 is YFSETQ in the germline V gene. All of the isolated RNA was reverse transcribed, so expressed TCRB transcripts were sequenced. TCRdb's copy holds only in-frame clones and misses some; the assay was immunoSEQ multiplex PCR. Altogether around 56,000 clones are present, about 50% being singletons, with the ten largest covering roughly 2.6%. On average, the one heparinised blood draw given by each donor was around 120 mL. Purity (above 95%) was reached by all sorted populations.

The clonotype originates from a woman aged 40 to 50 with type 1 diabetes. Sequencing was done on a sample of Tregs from blood. The rearrangement joins TRBV5-1 to TRBJ1-1; 9 positions agree with TRBD1. The DNA for the CDR3 is TGCGCCAGCAGCTCGGGACAGGGTAGGGGCACTGAAGCTTTCTTT. This gives the protein CASSSGQGRGTEAFF.